This TCR beta chain was identified during a study of CD8 T cells in Susac syndrome. Study details: When their blood was taken, patients with Susac syndrome were therapy-naive, taking corticosteroids, or taking intravenous immunoglobulin alone. The study's findings and limits: None of the CD4+ T cell repertoires in Susac syndrome showed clonal expansion.

Random hexamers primed reverse transcription of about 0.5 to 1 ug RNA. Amplification of the TCR beta CDR3 was carried out by immunoSEQ multiplex PCR, which spanned a total of 54 Vbeta and 13 Jbeta segments. TCRdb recomputed calls from the immunoSEQ multiplex PCR reads with MiXCR, one row per CDR3 protein. This table has about 140,000 distinct CDR3 sequences, roughly 94% appearing once. About this clonotype itself: The antigen remains undetermined.

Trimming took 3 bases from V and 6 from J, leaving 18 bases between them. Germline values: CDR1 SNHLY, CDR2 FYNNEI. The CDR3 covers 16 residues. TCR beta from blood CD8+ and CD4+ T cells was sequenced. The gene calls are TRBV2 and TRBJ2-1, with D possibly matching TRBD1 (6 bases). The receptor was derived from a human donor with Susac syndrome. The source material was CD4+ T cells from PBMCs. CDR3: CASSDYRVSGTNEQFF. The CDR3 DNA reads as TGTGCCAGCAGTGACTACAGGGTGTCAGGGACCAATGAGCAGTTCTTC.